One sample yielded the 21 T cell receptor beta chains listed below, sequenced in a study of CD8+ T cells in alopecia areata. cDNA serving as the sequencing template came from extracted, reverse transcribed RNA. Clones were read by immunoSEQ multiplex PCR, and TCRdb kept only the in-frame ones, dropping some. Observed are 90,000 to 130,000 clones, no singletons, with the top ten taking around 20%. The sequenced sample consisted of lesional skin. The receptors were sampled from a C3H/HeJ mouse with alopecia areata. This mouse strain has H2-k as its MHC haplotype.

The sample holds a few counts of this clone. The genes and germline here are from mouse. Read data end 4 residues before the CDR3 end; the end is taken from the germline J gene. The rearrangement links TRBV13-3 to TRBJ1-4; 8 nucleotides align to TRBD1. CDR1 and CDR2 (germline): NNHDY, SYVADS. Trimming removed 4 bases from V and 3 bases from J; junction bases left unmatched: 8. The CDR3 runs to 16 residues. The CDR3 sequence is CASSMDRALPNERLFF. CDR3 DNA, as far as it was read: TGTGCCAGCAGTATGGACAGGGCCCTTCCCAACGAA.

This clone was counted only a few times. The gene names here belong to mouse. Read coverage stops 4 residues before the CDR3 terminus; the germline J gene supplies the remainder. The chain carries TRBV13-1 and TRBJ2-3, with 8 bases fitting TRBD2. There are 17 residues in the CDR3. V lost 1 base and J lost 2; bases outside the gene matches: 9. Per the germline V gene, CDR1 is NSHNY and CDR2 is SYGAGN. The CDR3 DNA, read in part, is TGTGCCAGCAGTGATCCGGGGGGGCGGAGGGATGCAGAA. This encodes CASSDPGGRRDAE. The full CDR3 sequence reads CASSDPGGRRDAETLYF.

The table lists this clone with a few counts. At residue 12, the translated DNA and the protein in TCRdb do not agree; the protein given here is derived from the DNA. The genes are named according to mouse. The read halts 3 residues ahead of the CDR3 end, with the missing end drawn from the germline J gene. The chain links TRBV13-3 to TRBJ1-6; TRBD1 matches at 8 bases. TRBJ1-6 is designated an ORF whose function remains uncertain. The CDR3 is 15 amino acids. The germline V gene encodes CDR1 NNHDY and CDR2 SYVADS. V lost 3 bases and J lost 4; bases outside the gene matches: 3. The CDR3 DNA, read in part, is TGTGCCAGCAGTGGGACAGGGATATATAATTCGCCC. It encodes CASSGTGIYNSP. In full, the CDR3 reads CASSGTGIYNSPLYF.

This clone has a handful of counts. Mouse germline and gene names are used. The read gets to within 4 residues of the CDR3 end, and the germline J gene fills in the rest. The chain combines TRBV17 with TRBJ2-5; D is unclear. The V and J ends lost 3 bases and 0 bases respectively, with 7 bases between them. This CDR3 is built from 14 residues. CDR1 and CDR2 from the germline V gene are MNHDT and YYDKIL. CDR3 bases read: TGTGCTAGCAGTAGGCGCAGAAACCAAGAC. It codes for CASSRRRNQD. Given in full, the CDR3 is CASSRRRNQDTQYF. Complete variable domain (other parts from reference TRBV17 and TRBJ2-5): DTTVKQNPRYKLARVGKPVNLICSQTMNHDTMYWYQKKPNQAPKLLLFYYDKILNREADTFEKFQSSRPNNSFCSLYIGSAGLEYSAMYLCASSRRRNQDTQYFGPGTRLLVL.

To note about this clone: Mouse names are used for the genes. The CDR3 is cut off 4 residues early in the read; its end comes from the germline J gene. This sequence joins TRBV13-3 and TRBJ2-5, with D maybe TRBD1 (5 bases). The CDR3 extends over 16 amino acids. With 2 bases removed from V and 0 bases from J, the gap between germline ends came to 13 bases. Per the germline V gene, CDR1 is NNHDY and CDR2 is SYVADS. This CDR3 reads CASSEAGRQNQDTQYF. CDR3 bases read: TGTGCCAGCAGTGAGGCAGGGAGGCAAAACCAAGAC.

The table lists this clone with a few counts. Genes and germline come from the mouse. The read ends 4 residues before the CDR3 terminus; that terminus is restored from the germline J gene. This sequence joins TRBV13-3 and TRBJ2-3; possibly TRBD1 for D (6 bases). This CDR3 comprises 15 residues. Germline CDR1 is NNHDY and CDR2 is SYVADS. With 4 bases removed from V and 0 bases from J, the gap between germline ends came to 12 bases. The CDR3 is CASSRDISSAETLYF. CDR3 bases read: TGTGCCAGCAGTCGGGACATCTCTAGTGCAGAA.

Remarks on this clone: The TCRdb protein fails to match the DNA translation at residue 15; the protein reported here was translated from the DNA. The germline and genes are mouse ones. The read halts 3 residues ahead of the CDR3 end, with the missing end drawn from the germline J gene. This chain connects TRBV1 to TRBJ1-6; 9 positions match TRBD1. TRBJ1-6 is annotated as an ORF whose role is uncertain. Germline assignment: CDR1 NSQYPW and CDR2 LRSPGD (reference sequence). Trimming at V came to 1 base and at J to 2 bases, leaving 6 bases not matched to a gene. This CDR3 has 18 residues. This CDR3 reads CTCSAVRTGGPYNSPLYF. The CDR3 bases that were read are TGCACCTGCAGTGCAGTTCGTACAGGGGGCCCCTATAATTCGCCC.

A word on this clone: Here the gene names and germline are mouse. The read stops 4 residues short of the end of the CDR3; the missing end is completed from the germline J gene. The V gene is TRBV5, the J gene TRBJ2-2; 7 bases are shared with TRBD2. The germline gives CDR1 LGHNA, CDR2 YNLKQL (reference sequence). J was trimmed by 1 base and V by 3 bases; bases with no gene match: 2. This CDR3 has 15 amino acids. This CDR3 reads CASSHDWENTGQLYF. The covered CDR3 bases are TGTGCCAGCAGCCACGACTGGGAAAACACCGGG.

Only a few counts were recorded for this clone. Gene names are mouse gene names. With the read ending 4 residues before the CDR3 end, the germline J gene is used to fill in that end. The rearrangement uses TRBV1 and TRBJ2-1; no definite D call. The V and J ends lost 1 base and 4 bases respectively, with 8 bases between them. The germline gives CDR1 NSQYPW, CDR2 LRSPGD (reference sequence). This CDR3 region has 14 residues. The CDR3 sequence is CTCSAVVSYAEQFF. The DNA read from the CDR3 is TGCACCTGCAGTGCAGTTGTCAGTTATGCT.

A few counts support this clone. Any gene name here is a mouse gene name. The read terminates 4 residues ahead of where the CDR3 ends, so the germline J gene completes it. The chain combines TRBV1 with TRBJ1-4; unclear D gene. V was cut by 0 bases and J by 4 bases, with 9 bases left in between. Germline-derived CDR1 and CDR2 are NSQYPW and LRSPGD (reference sequence). The length of the CDR3 is 15 residues. CDR3 in amino acids: CTCSAEWVGNERLFF. The CDR3 bases that were read are TGCACCTGCAGTGCAGAGTGGGTTGGCAACGAA.

On this clone itself: At residue 13, the translated DNA and the protein in TCRdb do not agree; the protein given here is derived from the DNA. Any gene name here is a mouse gene name. The sequence runs out 3 residues before the end of the CDR3; the remainder is reconstructed from the germline J gene. The chain joins TRBV13-1 to TRBJ1-3, with 9 nucleotides matching TRBD1. The ends lost 1 base at V and 3 bases at J; junction bases unmatched: 5. CDR1 is NSHNY and CDR2 is SYGAGN in the germline V gene. CDR3 size: 16 residues. CDR3 bases read: TGTGCCAGCAGTGATCCAACAGGGGGCGATGGAAATACG. It encodes CASSDPTGGDGNT. The entire CDR3 is CASSDPTGGDGNTLYF.

This clone was found a few times. Gene names and germline refer to mouse. With the read ending 4 residues before the CDR3 end, the germline J gene is used to fill in that end. V usage is TRBV19 and J usage is TRBJ2-5; 10 bases are shared with TRBD2. CDR3 length equals 14 residues. The V gene's germline CDR1 is FNHDT and CDR2 SITEND (reference sequence). The CDR3 protein is CASSMPGGADTQYF. The CDR3 DNA, read in part, is TGTGCCAGCAGTATGCCTGGGGGGGCCGAC.

A few counts support this clone. The genes and germline here are from mouse. With the read ending 4 residues before the CDR3 end, the germline J gene is used to fill in that end. V usage is TRBV19 and J usage is TRBJ2-7; 10 bases are shared with TRBD2. CDR1 and CDR2 (germline): FNHDT, SITEND (reference sequence). The CDR3 spans 14 residues. The part of the CDR3 DNA that was read is TGTGCCAGCAGTAAGGACTGGGGGCGGTAT. Amino acids: CASSKDWGRY. The CDR3 in full is CASSKDWGRYEQYF. The complete variable domain, with remaining parts taken from reference TRBV19 and TRBJ2-7, reads GGIITQTPKFLIGQEGQKLTLKCQQNFNHDTMYWYRQDSGKGLRLIYYSITENDLQKGDLSEGYDASREKKSSFSLTVTSAQKNEMAVFLCASSKDWGRYEQYFGPGTRLTVL.

This clone was counted at least ten times. Mouse gene names and germline throughout. The read comes to an end 4 residues before the CDR3 does, leaving the germline J gene to fill in the end. The rearrangement joins TRBV13-3 to TRBJ2-1; 11 bases map to TRBD2. Germline V CDR1 and CDR2: NNHDY, SYVADS. This CDR3 is 14 amino acids long. The CDR3 sequence: CASSDTGGAAEQFF. The part of the CDR3 DNA that was read is TGTGCCAGCAGTGACACTGGGGGGGCCGCT.

This clone was seen only a few times. Gene names denote mouse genes. The read stops 4 residues short of the end of the CDR3; the missing end is completed from the germline J gene. V is TRBV13-3 and J is TRBJ2-5; D gene ambiguous. The CDR3 extends over 14 amino acids. Germline V gene data show CDR1 as NNHDY and CDR2 as SYVADS. Trimming removed 2 bases at V and 0 bases at J, with 7 bases between. The CDR3 protein is CASSEVTNQDTQYF. Incomplete CDR3 DNA: TGTGCCAGCAGTGAAGTGACTAACCAAGAC.

This clone was counted only a few times. Gene names are mouse gene names. The sequenced part of the CDR3 DNA is TGTGCCAGCGGAGGGGGAAAC. Its translation: CASGGGN. The CDR3 in full is CASGGGNTLYF. This chain links TRBV19 with TRBJ2-4; TRBD1 is a possible D gene (6 bases). The CDR3 is cut off 4 residues early in the read; its end comes from the germline J gene. This CDR3 has 11 residues. The germline gives CDR1 FNHDT, CDR2 SITEND (reference sequence).

A note on this clone: The germline and genes are mouse ones. The read halts 4 residues ahead of the CDR3 end, with the missing end drawn from the germline J gene. Other DNA sequences in this specimen translate into the identical CDR3. The chain couples TRBV13-3 to TRBJ2-5; 8 bases line up with TRBD2. Germline V gene data show CDR1 as NNHDY and CDR2 as SYVADS. V was pared by 4 bases and J by 0 bases, with 4 bases of the junction left unmatched. The CDR3 totals 15 residues. CDR3 DNA, as far as it was read: TGTGCCAGCAGTCTCCTGGGGGGTAACCAAGAC. Protein: CASSLLGGNQD. The complete CDR3 protein is CASSLLGGNQDTQYF. Based on the CDR3 plus reference TRBV13-3 and TRBJ2-5, the full variable domain is EAAVTQSPRSKVAVTGGKVTLSCHQTNNHDYMYWYRQDTGHGLRLIHYSYVADSTEKGDIPDGYKASRPSQENFSLILELASLSQTAVYFCASSLLGGNQDTQYFGPGTRLLVL.

With respect to this clone: Mouse germline and gene names are used. The read ends 4 residues before the CDR3 terminus; that terminus is restored from the germline J gene. Other DNA sequences within the sample encode an identical CDR3. The chain recombines TRBV19 with TRBJ2-3; 9 nucleotides match TRBD2. This CDR3 spans 15 amino acids. CDR1 is FNHDT, CDR2 SITEND, per germline (reference sequence). The junction had 4 bases not matched to a gene; V was cut back by 2 bases and J by 3 bases. The CDR3: CASSIRTGGAETLYF. The sequenced CDR3 bases are TGTGCCAGCAGTATTAGAACTGGGGGGGCAGAA.

There are many counts of this clone. Gene names refer to mouse genes. The CDR3 extends 4 residues past the end of the read, so its final part is completed from the germline J gene. The V gene is TRBV13-3, the J gene TRBJ2-1; D might be TRBD2 (7 bases). Germline CDR1 and CDR2: NNHDY and SYVADS. The CDR3 runs to 16 residues. Trimming removed 0 bases from V and 3 bases from J, with 13 bases in between. The covered CDR3 bases are TGTGCCAGCAGTGATGCCCTCTGGGGGCCCTATGCT. Translation: CASSDALWGPYA. The CDR3 in full is CASSDALWGPYAEQFF.

This clone was counted a few times. Genes here carry mouse names. The observed sequence ends 4 residues before the CDR3 terminus, with the missing tail filled in from the germline J gene. J is TRBJ2-5 and V is TRBV14; TRBD1 agrees at 7 bases. J gave up 3 bases and V 4 bases, and 14 bases lay outside the gene matches. Germline V gene sequence: CDR1 SGHDT, CDR2 FRDEAV. The CDR3 has 17 amino acids. The CDR3 sequence: CASSPNYRQGGQDTQYF. The covered CDR3 bases are TGTGCCAGCAGTCCAAACTATCGACAGGGAGGGCAAGAC.

The table lists this clone with a few counts. The gene names given are mouse names. The sequence runs out 4 residues before the end of the CDR3; the remainder is reconstructed from the germline J gene. The V gene is TRBV29, the J gene TRBJ2-7; D gene ambiguous. The V gene's germline CDR1 is MSHET and CDR2 SYDVDS. Trimming removed 4 bases at V and 0 bases at J, with 4 bases between. CDR3 length: 12 amino acids. The CDR3 spells CASSSSSYEQYF. The CDR3 bases that were read are TGTGCTAGCAGTTCCTCCTCCTAT.